Listed below are T cell receptor beta chains from one sample, sequenced in a study of multiple sclerosis patients with progressive multifocal leukoencephalopathy. This table comes from immunoSEQ multiplex PCR, and its TCRdb copy is limited to in-frame clones, with some not included. This sample yields under 30,000 clones, of which around 90% are seen a single time; 1.3% belongs to the top ten. This sample comprised PBMCs, obtained from a patient treated with natalizumab. All receptors derive from a human donor with multiple sclerosis. Each CDR3 is given without its conserved first and last residue. The order of the fields is V gene, J gene, clone size, D gene, CDR3 protein. The D gene is left open where the match is weak. Size is omitted from some rows. Given values are once, few, many or a class for expanded clones.

>TRBV4-2|TRBJ1-6|once|-
ASSPEEDQGRSPLH
>TRBV27|TRBJ2-1|-|-
ASSPNTSLLYNEQF
>TRBV7-9|TRBJ2-3|-|-
ASSYTGRGRTDTQY
>TRBV6-5|TRBJ1-2|-|-
ASSYRETGGGGYT
>TRBV19|TRBJ2-1|-|-
ASDGGYNEQF
>TRBV5-6|TRBJ2-1|-|TRBD2
ASSFPGGHEQF
>TRBV4-1|TRBJ2-2|once|TRBD2
ASSRLAGLPSNTGELF
>TRBV4-1|TRBJ2-3|-|TRBD2
ASSHPTGRGASSTDTQY
>TRBV5-1|TRBJ2-2|-|TRBD1
ASGGGQGTGELF
>TRBV4-2|TRBJ2-7|few|-
ASSQDSSHYEQY
>TRBV6-6|TRBJ1-1|-|-
ASSYAYEHTEAF
>TRBV28|TRBJ2-3|-|TRBD1
ASSQIGQGAPDTQY
>TRBV11-2|TRBJ2-7|-|-
ASSLGQGVYEQY
>TRBV9|TRBJ2-2|-|-
ASSAATGLLTGELF
>TRBV28|TRBJ1-5|once|-
ASSLGQPQH
>TRBV9|TRBJ1-5|-|-
ASSVDLSDRQH
>TRBV5-4|TRBJ1-4|-|-
ASSSGGTNEKLF
>TRBV5-1|TRBJ1-6|-|-
ASSSGSPGSPLH
>TRBV9|TRBJ2-3|-|-
ASSELPRGPTDTQY
>TRBV2|TRBJ1-1|-|-
ATGEDSMNTEAF
>TRBV7-9|TRBJ1-5|once|-
ASSSPAQPQH
>TRBV27|TRBJ1-1|-|TRBD1
ASSLQGQLNTEAF
>TRBV11-2|TRBJ1-2|-|-
ASSPDRYPNYGYT
>TRBV2|TRBJ1-1|-|-
ASSEGAVNTEAF
>TRBV18|TRBJ1-4|-|-
ASSSLPDQGEKLF
>TRBV5-4|TRBJ2-2|-|-
ASSLTGSLGELF
>TRBV7-6|TRBJ2-3|once|-
ASSLAVQWAALDTQY
>TRBV2|TRBJ2-7|-|-
ASSEESGYSNEQY
>TRBV5-8|TRBJ2-1|-|-
ASSLGQVPYNEQF
>TRBV13|TRBJ1-6|-|TRBD1
ASSLARGRSPLH
>TRBV19|TRBJ1-2|-|-
ASQALLGPLNYGYT
>TRBV19|TRBJ1-4|-|-
ASSPYREEKLF